These 9 T cell receptor beta chains were sequenced from one sample in a study of T cells in lung cancer brain metastases. The data were produced by immunoSEQ multiplex PCR, yet TCRdb's version contains in-frame clones alone and is incomplete. The sample shows fewer than 6,000 clones, roughly 84% of them seen only once. Material for sequencing was tumor tissue from the primary lung tumor. The receptors originated from a woman aged 45-65 years with non-small cell lung cancer.

In this sample, this clone turned up once. The CDR3 DNA reads as TGCAGCGCTGGGACACCGGCAACTAATGAAAAACTGTTTTTT. Translated, it gives CSAGTPATNEKLFF. The chain uses TRBV29-1 and TRBJ1-4; D might be TRBD1 (6 bases). The CDR3 has 14 residues. V was clipped by 7 bases and J by 0 bases, with 12 bases between them. Germline V gene data show CDR1 as SQVTM and CDR2 as ANQGSEA.

The chain is built from TRBV19 and TRBJ2-7; no firm D call. V lost 4 bases to trimming and J lost 6 bases, with 10 bases between them. This CDR3 is 12 amino acids long. CDR1 and CDR2 from the germline V gene are LNHDA and SQIVND (reference sequence). DNA for the CDR3: TGTGCCAGTAGTACCCGACAAAGCGAGCAGTACTTC. Translating gives CASSTRQSEQYF.

The rearrangement joins TRBV30 to TRBJ2-3, with D possibly being TRBD1 (5 bases). The V gene lost 4 bases and the J gene lost 5 bases, with 7 bases spanning the gap. Germline V gives CDR1 GTSNPN, CDR2 SVGIG (reference sequence). The CDR3 length is 11 residues. Here the CDR3 DNA reads TGTGCCTGGAAGGGGAAAGATACGCAGTATTTT. Translation: CAWKGKDTQYF.

For this clone: The junction departs from germline at one end; a sequencing error may be responsible. The V and J genes are TRBV29-1 and TRBJ2-3; D might be TRBD1 or TRBD2, each matching 5 bases. The germline V gene has CDR1 SQVTM and CDR2 ANQGSEA. The CDR3 loop spans 10 amino acids. CDR3 sequence reads: CSGSGTAVDF. DNA for the CDR3: TGCAGCGGGTCCGGGACCGCGGTGGATTTT.

The chain uses TRBV2 and TRBJ1-4; unclear D gene. CDR1 is SNHLY, CDR2 FYNNEI, per germline. V gave up 5 bases and J gave up 8 bases, with 9 bases separating them. The CDR3 sequence is 12 residues long. The CDR3 sequence: CASSSLGEKLFF. The CDR3 DNA reads as TGTGCCAGCAGTTCCTTAGGGGAAAAACTGTTTTTT. Combining the CDR3 with reference TRBV2 and TRBJ1-4 gives the whole variable domain EPEVTQTPSHQVTQMGQEVILRCVPISNHLYFYWYRQILGQKVEFLVSFYNNEISEKSEIFDDQFSVERPDGSNFTLKIRSTKLEDSAMYFCASSSLGEKLFFGSGTQLSVL.

Here the CDR3 reads CASSLSPGLEQFF. Written as DNA, the CDR3 is TGCGCCAGCAGCTTATCCCCAGGGCTTGAGCAGTTCTTC. The V call is TRBV5-1, the J call TRBJ2-1; the D gene is possibly TRBD1 (5 bases). The CDR3 covers 13 residues. The V end was cut by 2 bases, the J end by 9 bases, with 12 bases between. Looked up from germline, CDR1 is SGHRS and CDR2 is YFSETQ.

The chain employs TRBV7-3 and TRBJ2-5, with D tentatively TRBD1 or TRBD2 (5 bases each). The CDR3 runs 14 residues. V was shortened by 3 bases and J by 1 base, with 9 bases between the two germline ends. In germline, CDR1 is SGHTA, CDR2 FQGTGA. CDR3 nucleotide sequence: TGTGCCAGCAGCTTTGGGGGTGTCCAAGAGACCCAGTACTTC. This translates into CASSFGGVQETQYF.

This chain joins TRBV2 and TRBJ2-1; D is uncertain. Between the trimmed V and J ends, which lost 5 bases and 9 bases, there was a span of 8 bases. This CDR3 region has 11 residues. CDR1 is SNHLY, CDR2 FYNNEI, per germline. CDR3 DNA: TGTGCCAGCAGTACGTTGAGTGAGCAGTTCTTC. This sequence encodes CASSTLSEQFF.

This sequence joins TRBV15 and TRBJ2-7, with no clear D. The germline V gene encodes CDR1 LNHNV and CDR2 YYDKDF (reference sequence). V was shortened by 3 bases and J by 0 bases, with 12 bases between the two germline ends. CDR3 size: 15 residues. CDR3 sequence reads: CATSSQAEASYEQYF. CDR3 bases: TGTGCCACCAGCAGCCAGGCTGAAGCCTCCTACGAGCAGTACTTC.